Below are 25 T cell receptor beta chains sequenced from a single sample in a study of OX40 agonist ivuxolimab in advanced cancers. The library was obtained by the immunoSEQ multiplex PCR assay. TCRdb took this table from immuneACCESS and kept in-frame rearrangements with V and J called. Such tables lack part of the clones; where checked against another copy, unresolved V genes explain under half of the gap, and the rest is unexplained. For this sample there are 15,000 to 25,000 clones; approximately 77% appear just once. The ten top clones hold around 20% of the sample. This material consisted of CD4+ or CD8+ T cells sorted from blood, taken in a trial of the OX40 agonist ivuxolimab. The receptors shown here come from an adult with an advanced solid tumor such as melanoma, head and neck, liver or kidney cancer.

The J gene is TRBJ2-1, the V gene TRBV6-5; 7 bases agree with TRBD1. V lost 7 bases and J lost 0; bases outside the gene matches: 3. The CDR3 runs 14 residues. The germline CDR1 and CDR2 sequences are MNHEY and SVGAGI. The CDR3 is CASTSGGSYNEQFF. CDR3 in DNA: TGTGCCAGCACCTCAGGGGGCTCCTACAATGAGCAGTTCTTC.

J is TRBJ1-5 and V is TRBV7-2, with D unclear. V was shortened by 2 bases and J by 6 bases, with 2 bases between the two germline ends. Germline assignment: CDR1 SGHTA and CDR2 FQGNSA. This CDR3 region has 11 residues. CDR3 DNA: TGTGCCAGCAGCTTAAGTCAGCCCCAGCATTTT. This sequence encodes CASSLSQPQHF.

The J gene is TRBJ2-5, the V gene TRBV29-1; 8 nucleotides line up with TRBD1. V trimming: 1 base; J trimming: 5 bases; junction bases outside the gene matches: 6. The CDR3 is made up of 14 amino acids. The germline V gene encodes CDR1 SQVTM and CDR2 ANQGSEA. The CDR3 DNA sequence: TGCAGCGTTGAAGGGACAGGGCTCGTGGAGACCCAGTACTTC. Its protein is CSVEGTGLVETQYF.

This clone was observed a single time. The rearrangement links TRBV15 to TRBJ2-7; TRBD2 matches 9 bases. V lost 0 bases, J lost 6 bases, and 18 bases stayed unmatched. Germline V gives CDR1 LNHNV, CDR2 YYDKDF (reference sequence). The CDR3 covers 19 residues. The CDR3 reads CATSRDRPSGDLDFGEQYF. DNA of the CDR3: TGTGCCACCAGCAGAGATCGGCCTAGCGGGGACCTGGATTTTGGCGAGCAGTACTTC.

CDR3 residues: CASSGRAASNQPQHF. DNA of the CDR3: TGTGCCAGTAGTGGCCGGGCAGCTAGCAATCAGCCCCAGCATTTT. The chain recombines TRBV19 with TRBJ1-5; no clear D gene. Trimming left V 5 bases short and J 0 bases short, with 11 bases between. The V gene's germline CDR1 is LNHDA and CDR2 SQIVND (reference sequence). The CDR3 has 15 amino acids.

The chain recombines TRBV2 with TRBJ2-7, with a tentative D call TRBD2 (5 bases). The CDR3 has 17 residues. The germline gives CDR1 SNHLY, CDR2 FYNNEI. Trimming cost V 0 bases and J 0 bases, with 15 bases left between them. CDR3 residues: CASSEALRLTSSYEQYF. The CDR3 DNA sequence: TGTGCCAGCAGTGAAGCGCTTCGACTTACTAGCTCCTACGAGCAGTACTTC.

The V gene is TRBV19, the J gene TRBJ1-5; 7 bases line up with TRBD1. J gave up 1 base and V 6 bases, and 15 bases lay outside the gene matches. The CDR3 has 18 amino acids. CDR1 is LNHDA and CDR2 is SQIVND in the germline V gene (reference sequence). CDR3 DNA sequence: TGTGCCAGTAGGCAGACAGGGACGGGGACTGGCAGCAATCAGCCCCAGCATTTT. Its protein product is CASRQTGTGTGSNQPQHF.

The chain joins TRBV19 to TRBJ1-1; D perhaps matches TRBD1 (6 bases). The CDR3 has 12 residues. The ends were cut back, 11 bases at V and 1 base at J, with 11 bases in the middle. Germline V gives CDR1 LNHDA, CDR2 SQIVND (reference sequence). CDR3 region: CASTTGNTEAFF. Here the CDR3 DNA reads TGTGCCTCCACGACAGGGAACACTGAAGCTTTCTTT.

V usage is TRBV27 and J usage is TRBJ2-1; 7 bases map to TRBD2. This CDR3 has 14 amino acids. Germline CDR1 is MNHEY and CDR2 is SMNVEV (reference sequence). The V segment lost 5 bases and the J segment 5 bases; nucleotides outside the gene matches: 6. CDR3 sequence: CASSQLANHNEQFF. In DNA form, the CDR3 reads TGTGCCAGCAGTCAACTAGCGAATCACAATGAGCAGTTCTTC.

The V gene is TRBV6-5, the J gene TRBJ2-3; 8 bases map to TRBD1. Germline V lookup: CDR1 MNHEY, CDR2 SVGAGI. V was pared by 4 bases and J by 4 bases, with 4 bases of the junction left unmatched. This CDR3 spans 14 amino acids. The CDR3 DNA sequence: TGTGCCAGCAGTTCAGGGGGCGTAGCAGATACGCAGTATTTT. Amino acids: CASSSGGVADTQYF.

This rearrangement joins TRBV11-2 to TRBJ1-3; D unresolved. Germline V gives CDR1 SGHAT, CDR2 FQNNGV. The CDR3 totals 16 residues. Trimming took off 2 bases at V and 0 bases at J, with 11 bases between the two ends. This chain's CDR3 is CASSLTGFSSGNTIYF. In nucleotides, the CDR3 is TGTGCCAGCAGCTTAACCGGGTTTTCCTCTGGAAACACCATATATTTT.

The rearrangement joins TRBV7-9 to TRBJ2-7; a weak D match, TRBD2 (6 bases). The CDR3 consists of 14 residues. Trimming stripped 1 base from V and 5 bases from J, with 12 bases between. CDR1 and CDR2 from the germline V gene are SEHNR and FQNEAQ (reference sequence). The CDR3 sequence: CASSLGGGSDEQYF. In DNA form, the CDR3 reads TGTGCCAGCAGCTTAGGGGGAGGATCGGACGAGCAGTACTTC.

This chain joins TRBV2 and TRBJ2-1; maybe TRBD2 (5 bases). The CDR3 covers 12 residues. Between the trimmed V and J ends, which lost 6 bases and 6 bases, there was a span of 9 bases. Germline-derived CDR1 and CDR2 are SNHLY and FYNNEI. CDR3 protein: CASRDTSNEQFF. CDR3 bases: TGTGCCAGCAGGGATACTAGCAATGAGCAGTTCTTC.

V and J are TRBV27 and TRBJ2-3; D may be TRBD2 (6 bases). V lost 1 base and J 0 bases, leaving 11 bases between the germline ends. The germline V gene has CDR1 MNHEY and CDR2 SMNVEV (reference sequence). CDR3 size: 16 residues. In DNA form, the CDR3 reads TGTGCCAGCAGTTTATACGCGGGGCAAAGCACAGATACGCAGTATTTT. Translated: CASSLYAGQSTDTQYF.

Regarding this clone: At one of its ends the junction is not consistent with the germline gene, which may arise from a read error. J is TRBJ1-1 and V is TRBV5-4; D may be TRBD1 (6 bases). Germline CDR1 and CDR2: SGHNT and YYREEE (reference sequence). This CDR3 spans 14 amino acids. The CDR3 loop reads CASSQGQTKAEAFF. The CDR3 coding sequence is TGCGCCAGCAGCCAAGGACAGACCAAGGCAGAAGCTTTCTTT.

This clone has just a few counts. The J gene is TRBJ2-1, the V gene TRBV19; TRBD2 matches 9 bases. Germline CDR1 LNHDA, CDR2 SQIVND (reference sequence). V lost 8 bases, J lost 2 bases, and 7 bases stayed unmatched. This CDR3 region has 15 residues. In DNA, the CDR3 is TGTGCCAGTTCCCCAGCGGGAGGCCCCTACAATGAGCAGTTCTTC. Translation: CASSPAGGPYNEQFF.

The genes are TRBV11-2 and TRBJ1-1; 7 bases are shared with TRBD1. This CDR3 has 15 residues. V shed 2 bases and J 5 bases; nucleotides not matched to a gene: 8. Germline lookup yields CDR1 SGHAT and CDR2 FQNNGV. CDR3 residues: CASSLLSGGGTEAFF. CDR3 nucleotides: TGTGCCAGCAGCTTACTTTCAGGGGGAGGGACTGAAGCTTTCTTT.

The chain has TRBV4-3 and TRBJ2-7, with 7 bases that match TRBD2. Germline lookup yields CDR1 LGHNA and CDR2 YSLEER. Losses at the gene ends were 1 base for V and 1 base for J; bases not matched to a gene: 4. The CDR3 has 15 amino acids. This CDR3 reads CASSQGSRGSYEQYF. The DNA for the CDR3 is TGCGCCAGCAGCCAAGGATCGCGGGGGTCCTACGAGCAGTACTTC.

V is TRBV27 and J is TRBJ2-1, with 10 bases matching TRBD2. The CDR3 is made up of 13 amino acids. The trim removed 7 bases at V and 5 bases at J, leaving 2 bases unmatched. Per germline, CDR1 MNHEY and CDR2 SMNVEV (reference sequence). CDR3 loop: CASTGTSDNEQFF. For the CDR3, the DNA is TGTGCCAGCACTGGGACTAGCGACAATGAGCAGTTCTTC.

J is TRBJ2-7 and V is TRBV28; TRBD2 matches at 9 bases. CDR3 length: 17 amino acids. Germline-derived CDR1 and CDR2 are MDHEN and SYDVKM. V dropped 4 bases and J dropped 2; count of bases not matched to a gene: 12. The CDR3 loop reads CASSSDASGEPAYEQYF. CDR3 nucleotide sequence: TGTGCCAGCAGTTCTGATGCTAGCGGGGAGCCGGCCTACGAGCAGTACTTC.

The V and J genes are TRBV7-3 and TRBJ2-3; D may be TRBD2 (5 bases). CDR1 is SGHTA, CDR2 FQGTGA, per germline. The CDR3 loop spans 14 amino acids. The V end lost 2 bases, the J end lost 8 bases, and 14 bases lay between the germline ends. The CDR3 sequence is CASSLRGSEGTQYF. The DNA for the CDR3 is TGTGCCAGCAGCTTACGGGGATCTGAGGGTACGCAGTATTTT.

This chain uses TRBV27 with TRBJ1-2; 8 positions match TRBD1. Germline CDR1 is MNHEY and CDR2 is SMNVEV (reference sequence). The V and J ends lost 7 bases and 4 bases, in that order; junction bases with no gene match: 8. The CDR3 spans 14 residues. CDR3 DNA: TGTGCCAGCACCCCGACAGGGGATTCCTATGGCTACACCTTC. This sequence encodes CASTPTGDSYGYTF.

This chain joins TRBV28 and TRBJ2-3; TRBD1 matches at 9 bases. The CDR3 runs 16 residues. Germline V gene sequence: CDR1 MDHEN, CDR2 SYDVKM. The V and J ends lost 6 bases and 4 bases, in that order; junction bases with no gene match: 11. CDR3 DNA sequence: TGTGCCAGCAGCGCAGGGACAGGGCAAGAATCAGATACGCAGTATTTT. Translating gives CASSAGTGQESDTQYF.

This clone was counted a single time. This chain joins TRBV27 and TRBJ2-1; 7 bases are shared with TRBD2. This CDR3 is built from 13 residues. Unmatched junction bases numbered 0, after V lost 0 bases and J lost 7 bases. Germline CDR1 is MNHEY and CDR2 is SMNVEV (reference sequence). The CDR3 nucleotides read TGTGCCAGCAGTTTATCGGGGGGGAATGAGCAGTTCTTC. Amino acids: CASSLSGGNEQFF.

This clone was detected once. This rearrangement joins TRBV4-3 to TRBJ1-4, with TRBD1 as a possible D gene (6 bases). Germline V gene lookup returns CDR1 LGHNA and CDR2 YSLEER. The CDR3 length is 14 residues. With 3 bases removed from V and 8 bases from J, the gap between germline ends came to 13 bases. Written as DNA, the CDR3 is TGCGCCAGCAGCCAGAGGGGGGGCGCCGAAAAACTGTTTTTT. The encoded protein is CASSQRGGAEKLFF.